Sequencing of this T cell receptor (beta chain) was carried out in a study of shared clonotypes between healthy human individuals. Study context: Samples came from two female and a few male donors aged 18 to 49.

Measured with immunoSEQ multiplex PCR; TCRdb has only the in-frame clones, and not every one. The sample shows approximately 2,000,000 clones, 85% to 95% of them seen only once. Germline-derived CDR1 and CDR2 are MNHEY and SVGAGI. V trimming: 6 bases; J trimming: 6 bases; junction bases outside the gene matches: 4. This CDR3 contains 15 residues. With respect to this clone: The antigen is unknown.

General study points: Clonotype sharing among the donors was expected to vary with sequencing depth.

The specimen was naive CD4+ T cells from PBMCs. This sample's subset: CD45RA+ positively selected. This receptor was obtained from a young man in good health. Some clones in this sample may be carry-over from other donors' samples. This chain uses TRBV6-5 with TRBJ2-1, with 14 bases fitting TRBD2. As DNA, the CDR3 is TGTGCCAGCAGCCGCGGACTAGCGGGGGGCAATGAGCAGTTCTTC. Amino acids: CASSRGLAGGNEQFF.